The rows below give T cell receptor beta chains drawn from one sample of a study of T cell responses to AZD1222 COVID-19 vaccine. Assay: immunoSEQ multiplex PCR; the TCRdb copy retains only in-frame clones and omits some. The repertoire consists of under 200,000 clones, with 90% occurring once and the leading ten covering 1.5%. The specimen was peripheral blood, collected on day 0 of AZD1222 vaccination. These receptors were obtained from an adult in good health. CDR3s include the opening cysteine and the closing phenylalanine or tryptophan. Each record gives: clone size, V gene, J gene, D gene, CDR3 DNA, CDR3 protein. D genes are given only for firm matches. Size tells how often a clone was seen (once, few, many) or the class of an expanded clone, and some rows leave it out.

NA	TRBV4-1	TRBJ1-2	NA	TGCGCCAGCAGCCACCAAACAGGGAACTATGGCTACACCTTC	CASSHQTGNYGYTF
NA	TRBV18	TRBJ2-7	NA	TGTGCCAGCTCCCTCGCAAACGAGCAGTACTTC	CASSLANEQYF
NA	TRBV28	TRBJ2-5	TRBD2	TGTGCCAGCCGGGGTCTGGGGAGGGGCATAGAGACCCAGTACTTC	CASRGLGRGIETQYF
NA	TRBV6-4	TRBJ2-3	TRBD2	TGTGCCAGCAGTGACTTTAGCGGGGGAGGCACAGATACGCAGTATTTT	CASSDFSGGGTDTQYF
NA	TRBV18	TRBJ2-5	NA	TGTGCCAGCTCTCGAAGACAGACTAAAGAGACCCAGTACTTC	CASSRRQTKETQYF
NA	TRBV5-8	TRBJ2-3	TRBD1	TGTGCCAGCAGCTTGGGACAGGGGACCACAGATACGCAGTATTTT	CASSLGQGTTDTQYF
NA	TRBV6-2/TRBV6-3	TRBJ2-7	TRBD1	TGTGCCAGCAGTCCCGGGACAGCCCTGTCCGGTCTCGACGAGCAGTACTTC	CASSPGTALSGLDEQYF
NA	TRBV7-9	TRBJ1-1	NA	TGTGCCAGCAGCCCCCTTCTGGGGGATGCGTTGTACACTGAAGCTTTCTTT	CASSPLLGDALYTEAFF
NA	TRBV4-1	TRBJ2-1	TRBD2	TGCGCCAGCAGGGAATACCTAGCGGGGGGGATTGAGCAGTTCTTC	CASREYLAGGIEQFF
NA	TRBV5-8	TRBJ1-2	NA	TGTGCCAGCAGACTTACATTAAATGGCTACACCTTC	CASRLTLNGYTF
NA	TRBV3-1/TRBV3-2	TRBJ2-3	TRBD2	TGTGCCAGCAGCCAGGAACTAGCGGGGGTCACAGATACGCAGTATTTT	CASSQELAGVTDTQYF
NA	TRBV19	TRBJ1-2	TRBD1	TGTGCCAGTAGTCCTGACTCCGGGACAGGGGGCGAATATGGCTACACCTTC	CASSPDSGTGGEYGYTF
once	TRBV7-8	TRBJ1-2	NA	TGTGCCAGCAGCCTCCAAGGAGGCTACACCTTC	CASSLQGGYTF
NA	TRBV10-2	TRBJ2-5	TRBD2	TGCGCCAGCAGCCCCCCTGGACTAGGAACCCACCAAGAGACCCAGTACTTC	CASSPPGLGTHQETQYF
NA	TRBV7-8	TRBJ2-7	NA	TGTGCCAGCAGCAAAGTGGCCCAGTTGGCCCTCGAGCAGTACTTC	CASSKVAQLALEQYF
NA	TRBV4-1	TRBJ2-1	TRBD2	TGCGCCAGCAGCCTCCTCGTTAGCGGGGGTGAGCAGTTCTTC	CASSLLVSGGEQFF
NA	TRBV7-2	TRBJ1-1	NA	TGTGCCAGCAGCTTCCGACAGGTTCTAAGGAACACTGAAGCTTTCTTT	CASSFRQVLRNTEAFF
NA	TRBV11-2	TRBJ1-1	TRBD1	TGTGCCAGCAGCCCTAGGGGGCCAGCTTTCTTT	CASSPRGPAFF
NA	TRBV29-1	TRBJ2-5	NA	TGCAGCGTTGAAGTTGTTGGGCTGGGAGAGACCCAGTACTTC	CSVEVVGLGETQYF
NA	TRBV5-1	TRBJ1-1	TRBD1	TGCGCCAGCAGCACCCTAGGACAGGTTGAAGCTTTCTTT	CASSTLGQVEAFF
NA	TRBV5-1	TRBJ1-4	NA	TGCGCCAGCAGCCCGTCGGGCAGCCCAAATGAAAAACTGTTTTTT	CASSPSGSPNEKLFF
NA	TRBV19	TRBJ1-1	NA	TGTGCCAGTAGTATCTCACCACGAATGAACACTGAAGCTTTCTTT	CASSISPRMNTEAFF
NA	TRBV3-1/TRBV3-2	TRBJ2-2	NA	TGTGCCAGCAGCCAAGATGGGGACGTCGGGGAGCTGTTTTTT	CASSQDGDVGELFF
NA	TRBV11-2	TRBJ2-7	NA	TGTGCCAGCAGCTTAGTTGCGCCTGGGCGGCTCTCCTACGAGCAGTACTTC	CASSLVAPGRLSYEQYF
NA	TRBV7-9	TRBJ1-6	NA	TGTGCCAGCAGCTTCACCGGGACCCAGGAGGATTATAATTCACCCCTCCACTTT	CASSFTGTQEDYNSPLHF
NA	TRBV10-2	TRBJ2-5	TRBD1	TGCGCCAGCAGTGCGGACAGGTCGGAGACCCAGTACTTC	CASSADRSETQYF
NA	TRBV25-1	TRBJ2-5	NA	TGTGCCAGCAGTGAAAGGGATAGGGACTTTCAAGAGACCCAGTACTTC	CASSERDRDFQETQYF
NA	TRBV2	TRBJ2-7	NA	TGTGCCAGCAGGCTGGTAGGACAGAACTACGAGCAGTACTTC	CASRLVGQNYEQYF
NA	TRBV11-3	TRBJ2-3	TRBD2	TGTGCCAGCAGCGTTAGGACTAGAAGAGGAGATACGCAGTATTTT	CASSVRTRRGDTQYF
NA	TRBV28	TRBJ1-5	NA	TGTGCCAGCAGTTTGGCACGGGACAAGGGGAATCAGCCCCAGCATTTT	CASSLARDKGNQPQHF
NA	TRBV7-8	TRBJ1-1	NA	TGTGCCAGCAGCTCAACCAACGGGAACACTGAAGCTTTCTTT	CASSSTNGNTEAFF
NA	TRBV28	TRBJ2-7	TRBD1	TGTGCCAGCAGCCCCACAGGGGGCGGCGAGCAGTACTTC	CASSPTGGGEQYF
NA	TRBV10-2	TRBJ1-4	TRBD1	TGCGCCAGCAGTCCCGGGACAGGGAATGAAAAACTGTTTTTT	CASSPGTGNEKLFF
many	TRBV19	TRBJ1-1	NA	TGTGCCAGTTTAAAAGGACGAGAAGCTTTCTTT	CASLKGREAFF
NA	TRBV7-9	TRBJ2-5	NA	TGTGCCAGCAGCGTCGGATCTGGGCGAGAGACCCAGTACTTC	CASSVGSGRETQYF
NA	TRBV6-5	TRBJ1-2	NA	TGTGCCAGCAGTTACTACCAGCGCTATGGCTACACCTTC	CASSYYQRYGYTF
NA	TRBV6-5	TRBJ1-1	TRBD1	TGTGCCAGCAGTTCCATAGGACAGGGTGGGACTGAAGCTTTCTTT	CASSSIGQGGTEAFF
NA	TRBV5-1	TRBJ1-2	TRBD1	TGCGCCAGCAGCTCGTACAGGGGCCGCTTCGATGGCTACACCTTC	CASSSYRGRFDGYTF
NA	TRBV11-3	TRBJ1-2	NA	TGTGCCAGCAGCTTAGATCTCGGGCAGGGACACTATGGCTACACCTTC	CASSLDLGQGHYGYTF
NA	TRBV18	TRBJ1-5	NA	TGTGCCAGCTCACCGGGAGAAACGAATCAGCCCCAGCATTTT	CASSPGETNQPQHF
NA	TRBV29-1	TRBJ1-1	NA	TGCAGCGTCGGAGGAAGGGGTTTGAACACTGAAGCTTTCTTT	CSVGGRGLNTEAFF
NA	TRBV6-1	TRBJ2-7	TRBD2	TGTGCCAGCAGTGAACGTGATCCGGGACTAGCGTTTTACGAGCAGTACTTC	CASSERDPGLAFYEQYF
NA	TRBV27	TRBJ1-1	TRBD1	TGTGCCAGCAGTTTTCGACGGCCTAGGGACAGGGTAGGATGGGGCACTGAAGCTTTCTTT	CASSFRRPRDRVGWGTEAFF
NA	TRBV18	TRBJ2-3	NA	TGTGCCAGCTCATCCGGGGGCACAGATACGCAGTATTTT	CASSSGGTDTQYF
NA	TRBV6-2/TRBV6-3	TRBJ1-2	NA	TGTGCCAGCAGTTCCGAATCGGTATCGGTGAGAGGCTACACCTTC	CASSSESVSVRGYTF
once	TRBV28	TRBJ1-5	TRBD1	TGTGCCAGCAGTTATGGACAGGGCCGGCATCAGCCCCAGCATTTT	CASSYGQGRHQPQHF
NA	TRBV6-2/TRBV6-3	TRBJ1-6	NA	TGTGCCAGCACCCCCGGGGACCGCGATTCACCCCTCCACTTT	CASTPGDRDSPLHF
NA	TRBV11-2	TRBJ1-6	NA	TGTGCCAGCAGCACCTTATCCTGGGGGGATTCACCCCTCCACTTT	CASSTLSWGDSPLHF
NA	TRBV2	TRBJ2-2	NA	TGTGCCAGCAACGGGGTGAACACCGGGGAGCTGTTTTTT	CASNGVNTGELFF
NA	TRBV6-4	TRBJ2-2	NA	TGTGCCAGCAGTGCGGATCGGGGGTCGGGCACCGGGGAGCTGTTTTTT	CASSADRGSGTGELFF
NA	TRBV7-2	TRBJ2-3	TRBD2	TGTGCCAGCACGGCGGGGGGGCTGGTAGATACGCAGTATTTT	CASTAGGLVDTQYF
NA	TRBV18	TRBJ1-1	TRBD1	TGTGCCAGCTCACCCTCACGAGATAGACAGGGGAACACTGAAGCTTTCTTT	CASSPSRDRQGNTEAFF
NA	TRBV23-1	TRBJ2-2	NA	TGCGCCAGCAGTCATTACAGGGTTGAGACCGGGGAGCTGTTTTTT	CASSHYRVETGELFF
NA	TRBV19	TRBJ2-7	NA	TGTGCCAGTAGCATACGCCGCGCATGGAGGGAGCAGTACTTC	CASSIRRAWREQYF
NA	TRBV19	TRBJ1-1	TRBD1	TGTGCCAGTAAGCGGGACAGGGTAATCAACACTGAAGCTTTCTTT	CASKRDRVINTEAFF
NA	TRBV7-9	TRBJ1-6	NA	TGTGCCAGCAGCTCTCCCTCCGGAAGCTCCTATAATTCACCCCTCCACTTT	CASSSPSGSSYNSPLHF
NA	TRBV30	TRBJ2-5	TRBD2	TGTGCCTGGAGCCTAGCGGGTAGGAAGACCCAGTACTTC	CAWSLAGRKTQYF